These 2 T cell receptor beta chains were sequenced from one sample in a study of T cell changes during pregnancy in multiple sclerosis. Repertoires were generated with immunoSEQ multiplex PCR, while TCRdb's copy carries only in-frame clones and drops some. The data contain tens of thousands of clones, approximately 90% of them singletons. Source: peripheral blood, taken before pregnancy. Every receptor here comes from a female donor with multiple sclerosis, enrolled in a pregnancy study.

The chain links TRBV6-1 to TRBJ1-1; 7 bases match TRBD1. Germline CDR1 is MNHNS and CDR2 is SASEGT. The CDR3 length is 15 residues. V lost 4 bases and J lost 3; bases outside the gene matches: 8. DNA of the CDR3: TGTGCCAGCAGTGCCCTGACAGGGATTGACACTGAAGCTTTCTTT. The encoded protein is CASSALTGIDTEAFF.

The chain joins TRBV5-1 to TRBJ2-2; 7 nucleotides line up with TRBD1. J was trimmed by 4 bases and V by 3 bases; bases with no gene match: 15. Looked up from germline, CDR1 is SGHRS and CDR2 is YFSETQ. There are 18 residues in the CDR3. The CDR3 is CASSSSTGVAPGTGELFF. The CDR3 DNA is TGCGCCAGCAGCTCTTCTACAGGGGTGGCTCCTGGCACCGGGGAGCTGTTTTTT.